The sequence of this T cell receptor beta chain was determined in a study of OX40 agonist ivuxolimab in advanced cancers. On the study more broadly: Patients received intravenous ivuxolimab every 2 weeks at 0.01 to 10 mg/kg. Head and neck, renal cell, melanoma or hepatocellular carcinoma were the cancers that dose-escalation patients had. Partial responses were achieved by three patients, one with hepatocellular carcinoma and two with cutaneous melanoma. Overall study findings and caveats: The expanded peripheral T cells' antigen specificity was not determined.

Details on this clone: No antigen is known for it.

Repertoires were generated with immunoSEQ multiplex PCR, while TCRdb's copy carries only in-frame clones and drops some. The repertoire holds just under 65,000 clones, 70% to 90% seen once, with approximately 9.8% in the top ten. Here the sequenced sample was CD4+ or CD8+ T cells sorted from blood, taken in a trial of the OX40 agonist ivuxolimab. The source of this sequence is an adult with an advanced solid tumor such as melanoma, head and neck, liver or kidney cancer.

The CDR3: CASSGTGLGYGYTF. CDR3 DNA: TGTGCCAGCAGTGGGACAGGGCTGGGATATGGCTACACCTTC. V usage is TRBV2 and J usage is TRBJ1-2; 8 bases match TRBD1. CDR3 length equals 14 residues. Germline V gene sequence: CDR1 SNHLY, CDR2 FYNNEI. The junction had 6 bases not matched to a gene; V was cut back by 4 bases and J by 5 bases.